Following are 15 T cell receptor beta chains from one sample sequenced in a study of tumor-infiltrating lymphocytes in oesophageal squamous cell carcinoma. MiXCR, applied by TCRdb to the PCR reads, yields one record per CDR3 protein. The sample records 16,000 or so distinct CDR3 sequences, 40% to 45% being singletons. Sequenced: esophageal tumor tissue. These receptor sequences come from a male donor with esophageal squamous cell carcinoma.

In its sample, this clonotype was seen many times. The chain couples TRBV11-3 to TRBJ2-2, with 11 bases that match TRBD2. CDR1 SGHNT and CDR2 YENEEA come from the germline V gene. V gave up 5 bases and J gave up 4 bases; unmatched junction bases: 9. CDR3 size: 17 residues. CDR3 protein: CASSQKLAGDITGELFF. The CDR3 DNA sequence: TGTGCCAGCAGCCAAAAACTAGCGGGAGATATCACCGGGGAGCTGTTTTTT.

Ten or more counts support this clonotype. The chain employs TRBV6-1 and TRBJ2-1; 9 bases are shared with TRBD2. V trimming: 9 bases; J trimming: 3 bases; junction bases outside the gene matches: 3. CDR1 MNHNS and CDR2 SASEGT come from the germline V gene. CDR3 size: 13 residues. The CDR3 DNA sequence: TGTGCCAGTAGCGGGAGAGGCTACAATGAGCAGTTCTTC. Protein sequence: CASSGRGYNEQFF.

The gene calls are TRBV27 and TRBJ2-5, with D possibly matching TRBD1 (5 bases). Between the trimmed V and J ends, which lost 3 bases and 5 bases, there was a span of 19 bases. Germline V lookup: CDR1 MNHEY, CDR2 SMNVEV (reference sequence). This CDR3 comprises 16 residues. The CDR3 here is CASSFLGTGPGETQYF. CDR3 nucleotides: TGTGCCAGCAGTTTTCTCGGAACAGGACCAGGGGAGACCCAGTACTTC.

A word on this clonotype: The conserved phenylalanine or tryptophan normally closing the CDR3 is absent here, so this likely arose from a read error. It is unclear where the CDR3 begins or ends on the DNA, so no DNA is shown, and the CDR3 is as TCRdb lists it. V usage is TRBV7-8 and J usage is TRBJ2-7; TRBD2 is the table's D call, not checked against the DNA. Germline loops: CDR1 SGHVS, CDR2 FQNEAQ. The CDR3 spans 17 amino acids, including both terminal residues. The CDR3 reads CASSRTSGSGYEQYFGS.

This clonotype was seen just once. One end of the junction fails to match germline, which may point to a read error. V usage is TRBV12-3 or TRBV12-4 and J usage is TRBJ1-6, with D unresolved. The CDR3 runs 12 residues. The CDR3 loop reads CASSVDRETQYF. The CDR3 DNA sequence: TGTGCCAGCAGCGTCGACCGAGAGACCCAGTACTTT.

This clonotype came up many times. The V gene is TRBV6-6, the J gene TRBJ2-1; D gene uncertain. The CDR3 runs to 13 residues. From germline, CDR1 is MNHNY and CDR2 SVGAGI (reference sequence). Trimming left V 3 bases short and J 7 bases short, with 10 bases between. The CDR3 DNA sequence: TGTGCCAGCAGTTATACCAACTTGAATGAGCAGTTCTTC. Its translation: CASSYTNLNEQFF.

The rearrangement uses TRBV6-1 and TRBJ1-5, with 10 bases lining up with TRBD1. V gave up 7 bases and J gave up 0 bases; unmatched junction bases: 15. In germline, CDR1 is MNHNS, CDR2 SASEGT. The CDR3 totals 19 residues. The CDR3 DNA reads as TGTGCCAGCACCCGAGAGACAGGGGGCGCCGGGAATAGCAATCAGCCCCAGCATTTT. Translation gives CASTRETGGAGNSNQPQHF.

The rearrangement links TRBV7-6 to TRBJ2-6; D not resolved. The better agreement between TRBJ2-7 and the DNA end casts doubt on the J call. The CDR3 extends over 14 amino acids. The germline V gene encodes CDR1 SGHVS and CDR2 FNYEAQ. In nucleotides, the CDR3 is TGTGCCAGCAGCTCAACAGAACGACCCTACGAGCAGTACTTC. This sequence encodes CASSSTERPYEQYF.

This clonotype was seen only a few times. This rearrangement joins TRBV7-3 to TRBJ2-1, with D perhaps TRBD1 (6 bases). CDR3 length equals 13 residues. Per the germline V gene, CDR1 is SGHTA and CDR2 is FQGTGA. V was shortened by 5 bases and J by 9 bases, with 14 bases between the two germline ends. CDR3 bases: TGTGCCAGCAGCATTAGGGCGACAGGTGAGCAGTTCTTC. Translation gives CASSIRATGEQFF.

This clonotype was detected once. The chain recombines TRBV6-8 with TRBJ2-3; a possible D gene is TRBD2 (7 bases). Trimming shortened V by 7 bases and J by 1 base, and 18 bases separated the two germline ends. Germline assignment: CDR1 MNHGY and CDR2 SAAAGT. The CDR3 totals 16 residues. The CDR3 sequence is CASNKRGGGGTDTQYF. The CDR3 bases are TGTGCCAGCAACAAAAGGGGAGGGGGGGGCACAGATACGCAGTATTTT.

This clonotype came up a few times. The V and J genes are TRBV5-1 and TRBJ1-6; D is possibly TRBD1 (6 bases). The germline V gene has CDR1 SGHRS and CDR2 YFSETQ. The V gene lost 1 base and the J gene lost 8 bases, with 13 bases spanning the gap. This CDR3 has 15 amino acids. CDR3 residues: CASSLLGARDSPLHF. CDR3 DNA sequence: TGCGCCAGCAGCTTGTTGGGGGCGCGGGATTCACCCCTCCACTTT.

This clonotype counts as medium-sized. This chain joins TRBV6-1 and TRBJ2-5; possible D gene TRBD2, 6 bases. V shed 0 bases and J shed 2 bases, with 10 bases lying between them. CDR3 length: 15 amino acids. Per the germline V gene, CDR1 is MNHNS and CDR2 is SASEGT. CDR3 region: CASSEAAGIQETQYF. The CDR3 nucleotides are TGTGCCAGCAGTGAAGCTGCGGGAATACAAGAGACCCAGTACTTC.

V and J are TRBV10-3 and TRBJ2-7, with D uncertain. CDR3 length: 15 amino acids. V was shortened by 3 bases and J by 0 bases, with 12 bases between the two germline ends. Germline V gene sequence: CDR1 ENHRY, CDR2 SYGVKD. CDR3 sequence (DNA): TGTGCCATCAGTGACCCCGGACGGTCCTCCTACGAGCAGTACTTC. Translating it yields CAISDPGRSSYEQYF.

The chain employs TRBV10-3 and TRBJ2-4, with 9 bases that match TRBD2. From germline, CDR1 is ENHRY and CDR2 SYGVKD. The CDR3 covers 13 residues. With V trimmed by 11 bases and J by 13 bases, 15 bases remained unmatched. The CDR3 region has the DNA TGTGCCCAGGCTAGCGGGGAAGGGAATGGGCAGTACTTC. Protein product: CAQASGEGNGQYF.

This clonotype ranks as medium-sized (0.01 to 0.1%). V and J are TRBV6-1 and TRBJ2-6; weak D call: TRBD2 (6 bases). The germline gives CDR1 MNHNS, CDR2 SASEGT. V lost 5 bases and J 2 bases, leaving 13 bases between the germline ends. The CDR3 is 16 amino acids. CDR3 nucleotides: TGTGCCAGCAGTTACGCGCGGGGCGCTGGGGCCAACGTCCTGACTTTC. Amino acid sequence: CASSYARGAGANVLTF.